These T cell receptor beta chains were read from a single sample in a study of control samples from healthy donors and cancer patients. Generated by immunoSEQ multiplex PCR, the TCRdb table keeps only in-frame clones and is missing some. The sample records roughly 370,000 clones, 90% being singletons. Material: PBMCs. The receptors here all came from a man aged 40-49 years with head and neck cancer. Both conserved end residues are part of each CDR3. D genes are given only for firm matches. Some rows mark clone size as missing; the rest say once, few, many or name a class of expanded clone.

.	TRBJ1-5	TRBV19	.	CASSIGLGQGIYSNQPQHF	TGTGCCAGTAGTATAGGTCTTGGGCAGGGGATCTATAGCAATCAGCCCCAGCATTTT
TRBD2	TRBJ2-5	TRBV4-3	.	CASSQDGGLLYQETQYF	TGCGCCAGCAGCCAAGATGGGGGACTACTATACCAAGAGACCCAGTACTTC
TRBD2	TRBJ2-7	TRBV14	.	CASSESGRSYEQYF	TGTGCCAGCAGCGAAAGCGGGAGGAGTTACGAGCAGTACTTC
.	TRBJ2-1	TRBV3-1/TRBV3-2	.	CASTDRAYLNNEQFF	TGTGCCAGCACAGATAGGGCTTATTTAAACAATGAGCAGTTCTTC
.	TRBJ1-1	TRBV14	.	CASSPQGETEAFF	TGTGCCAGCAGCCCACAAGGGGAGACTGAAGCTTTCTTT
TRBD1	TRBJ1-4	TRBV30	.	CAWSANRGRGEKLFF	TGTGCCTGGAGTGCCAACAGGGGGCGCGGTGAAAAACTGTTTTTT
.	TRBJ2-2	TRBV24-1	.	CATSEAGVTGELFF	TGTGCCACCAGTGAGGCAGGAGTGACCGGGGAGCTGTTTTTT
.	TRBJ1-2	TRBV20-1	few	CSARGYGYTF	TGCAGTGCTAGAGGATATGGCTACACCTTC
TRBD1	TRBJ1-6	TRBV5-1	.	CASSLGQGKNSPLHF	TGCGCCAGCAGCTTGGGACAGGGGAAAAATTCACCCCTCCACTTT
.	TRBJ2-3	TRBV28	.	CASLKTRTITDTQYF	TGTGCCAGCCTGAAGACACGCACAATCACAGATACGCAGTATTTT
.	TRBJ2-1	TRBV30	.	CAWSVLGGGPYNEQFF	TGTGCCTGGAGTGTTCTGGGGGGCGGGCCCTACAATGAGCAGTTCTTC
.	TRBJ1-6	TRBV7-3	.	CASSPLEVTDTLPPLHF	TGTGCCAGCAGCCCCCTTGAGGTAACGGACACGCTCCCTCCCCTCCACTTT
TRBD2	TRBJ2-7	TRBV5-1	.	CASSLETSGGGVSYEQYF	TGCGCCAGCAGCTTGGAAACTAGCGGGGGTGGTGTGTCCTACGAGCAGTACTTC
TRBD1	TRBJ1-5	TRBV7-2	.	CASSLGTGSNQPQHF	TGTGCCAGCAGCTTAGGGACAGGGAGCAATCAGCCCCAGCATTTT
.	TRBJ2-3	TRBV30	.	CAWSLGQPDTQYF	TGTGCCTGGAGTCTTGGACAGCCAGATACGCAGTATTTT
.	TRBJ1-5	TRBV5-1	once	CASSWTASGPQHF	TGCGCCAGCAGCTGGACAGCGAGTGGACCCCAGCATTTT
.	TRBJ1-3	TRBV4-3	.	CASSQVVAGGNTIYF	TGCGCCAGCAGCCAAGTTGTGGCCGGGGGAAACACCATATATTTT
TRBD1	TRBJ2-2	TRBV7-3	.	CASSLSGTGKVGELFF	TGTGCCAGCAGTTTGTCCGGGACAGGGAAAGTCGGGGAGCTGTTTTTT
TRBD1	TRBJ2-2	TRBV6-5	.	CASSYGQGAGTGELFF	TGTGCCAGCAGTTACGGACAGGGGGCAGGCACCGGGGAGCTGTTTTTT
TRBD1	TRBJ1-2	TRBV9	.	CASSVDDRGLYGYTF	TGTGCCAGCAGCGTAGACGACAGGGGGCTTTATGGCTACACCTTC
.	TRBJ1-1	TRBV5-1	once	CASSPKRVQAETEAFF	TGCGCCAGCAGCCCTAAGAGGGTCCAGGCGGAGACTGAAGCTTTCTTT
.	TRBJ1-4	TRBV28	.	CASTDAVVNEKLFF	TGTGCCAGCACTGACGCGGTAGTTAATGAAAAACTGTTTTTT
.	TRBJ2-5	TRBV7-6	.	CASSLEHQETQYF	TGTGCCAGCAGCTTAGAACACCAAGAGACCCAGTACTTC
TRBD2	TRBJ2-7	TRBV16	.	CASSQYQTGGEQYF	TGTGCCAGCAGCCAATACCAAACGGGGGGCGAGCAGTACTTC
.	TRBJ2-1	TRBV11-3	.	CASSPDTYNEQFF	TGTGCCAGCAGCCCCGATACCTACAATGAGCAGTTCTTC
.	TRBJ2-7	TRBV5-1	.	CASSAGTPSYEQYF	TGCGCCAGCAGCGCGGGGACACCCTCCTACGAGCAGTACTTC
.	TRBJ2-1	TRBV18	.	CASSPQGNEQFF	TGTGCCAGCTCACCACAAGGGAATGAGCAGTTCTTC
.	TRBJ2-1	TRBV29-1	.	CSVVGLATESSYNEQFF	TGCAGCGTTGTTGGGCTAGCAACCGAGAGCTCCTACAATGAGCAGTTCTTC
TRBD1	TRBJ1-5	TRBV27	.	CASSLGTAVNQPQHF	TGTGCCAGCAGTTTAGGGACAGCAGTCAATCAGCCCCAGCATTTT
.	TRBJ2-3	TRBV6-5	once	CASSYGPDTQYF	TGTGCCAGCAGTTATGGGCCAGATACGCAGTATTTT
.	TRBJ2-2	TRBV7-2	.	CASSFNAGELFF	TGTGCCAGCAGCTTTAACGCCGGGGAGCTGTTTTTT
TRBD1	TRBJ1-1	TRBV2	.	CASSELGTGMNTEAFF	TGTGCCAGCAGTGAACTGGGGACAGGGATGAACACTGAAGCTTTCTTT
.	TRBJ1-5	TRBV6-6	.	CASSFSRGGDQPQHF	TGTGCCAGCAGTTTCTCCAGGGGTGGGGATCAGCCCCAGCATTTT
.	TRBJ2-2	TRBV5-1	.	CASSYTGELFF	TGCGCCAGCAGCTACACCGGGGAGCTGTTTTTT
.	TRBJ2-5	TRBV20-1	.	CSQGTVETQYF	TGCAGTCAGGGGACTGTTGAGACCCAGTACTTC
TRBD2	TRBJ2-3	TRBV2	.	CARRRAGGGDTQYF	TGTGCCCGCAGACGCGCGGGGGGGGGAGATACGCAGTATTTT
TRBD1	TRBJ1-5	TRBV27	.	CASSPYRGLSNQPQHF	TGTGCCAGCAGTCCGTACAGGGGGCTGAGCAATCAGCCCCAGCATTTT
.	TRBJ1-1	TRBV4-1	.	CASSQDPALTANTEAFF	TGCGCCAGCAGCCAAGATCCTGCCTTGACAGCGAACACTGAAGCTTTCTTT
.	TRBJ2-2	TRBV29-1	.	CSVGAGAGELFF	TGCAGCGTTGGGGCCGGCGCCGGGGAGCTGTTTTTT
.	TRBJ1-1	TRBV5-4	.	CASSFGANAEAFF	TGTGCCAGCAGCTTTGGGGCTAACGCTGAAGCTTTCTTT
.	TRBJ2-7	TRBV29-1	.	CSVEGQGGSYEQYF	TGCAGCGTTGAAGGCCAGGGTGGCTCCTACGAGCAGTACTTC